The source of this T cell receptor beta chain is a study of shared clonotypes between healthy human individuals. Study outcomes and limitations: The four-donor shared clonotypes exceeded non-shared clonotypes in generation probability, with non-shared ones scoring lower. Researchers found naive subsets generally carried larger estimated richness than memory subsets.

Healthy HIV-negative adults without recent acute infections or vaccinations served as donors. The study drew all its donors from Caucasian adults living in Nashville, Tennessee. Here immunoSEQ multiplex PCR was the method, and the copy in TCRdb shows in-frame clones only, minus some. The repertoire holds some 200,000 clones, with approximately 92% as singletons. Germline CDR1 is MNHNY and CDR2 is SVGAGI (reference sequence). V lost 6 bases to trimming and J lost 3 bases, with 12 bases between them. The CDR3 covers 15 residues. Worth noting for this clone: Its antigen remains unknown.

The J gene is TRBJ2-6, the V gene TRBV6-6; the D call may be TRBD1 or TRBD2 (6 bases each). The clonotype was recovered from a woman aged 25 to 39 in good health. The sequenced sample was naive CD4+ T cells sorted from blood. Specified subset: CD45RA+ positively selected. The CDR3 spells CASSPQGGGANVLTF. Here the CDR3 DNA reads TGTGCCAGCAGCCCACAGGGAGGTGGGGCCAACGTCCTGACTTTC.